This T cell receptor (beta chain) was sequenced during a study of shared clonotypes between healthy human individuals. Trimming took 4 bases from V and 5 from J; bases not matched to a gene: 7. The length of the CDR3 is 15 residues. Germline V gene lookup returns CDR1 LNHNV and CDR2 YYDKDF (reference sequence). Measured with immunoSEQ multiplex PCR; TCRdb has only the in-frame clones, and not every one. The table records a few million clones, approximately 93% of them present only once. Study conclusions and caveats: Generation of non-shared clonotypes was less probable than generation of clonotypes shared by all four donors. Depth was large, yet rarefaction showed that sorted-subset sequencing was incomplete.

On this clone itself: The antigen remains undetermined.

The source is a man younger than 35 in good health. Some clones in this sample may be carry-over from other donors' samples. Sample: naive CD4+ T cells from PBMCs. Stated subset: CD45RA+ positively selected. The rearrangement links TRBV15 to TRBJ1-4; 7 bases map to TRBD1. CDR3 in DNA: TGTGCCACCAGCAAAGGACAGGTGGACAATGAAAAACTGTTTTTT. Translation gives CATSKGQVDNEKLFF.